This is a list of T cell receptor beta chains from one sample in a study of T cells in Graves' hyperthyroidism and ophthalmopathy. TCRdb re-called the multiplex PCR reads with MiXCR, one entry per CDR3 protein. The sample includes approximately 590,000 distinct CDR3 sequences, 15% to 18% of them seen just once. The sequenced sample was blood. The receptors were gathered from a woman younger than 45 with Graves' hyperthyroidism. Each CDR3 is given with its conserved first and last residue. The order of the fields is V gene, J gene, CDR3 protein.

v_call: TRBV18
j_call: TRBJ1-5
cdr3_aa: CASSPGQEFNQPQHF

v_call: TRBV7-2
j_call: TRBJ1-2
cdr3_aa: CASSLANPGTARGYTF

v_call: TRBV6-1
j_call: TRBJ1-2
cdr3_aa: CASSERSKRNGYTF

v_call: TRBV24-1
j_call: TRBJ2-7
cdr3_aa: CATRDSLDSYEQYF

v_call: TRBV4-3
j_call: TRBJ1-1
cdr3_aa: CASSQARDLGGTEAFF

v_call: TRBV29-1
j_call: TRBJ2-2
cdr3_aa: CSVQATNTGELFF

v_call: TRBV12-3/TRBV12-4
j_call: TRBJ2-4
cdr3_aa: CASSVPGRDQNIQYF

v_call: TRBV7-9
j_call: TRBJ2-1
cdr3_aa: CASREGGGNEQFF

v_call: TRBV9
j_call: TRBJ2-7
cdr3_aa: CASSASGGRDEQYF

v_call: TRBV7-9
j_call: TRBJ2-3
cdr3_aa: CASSGSSGRFGDTQYF

v_call: TRBV12-3/TRBV12-4
j_call: TRBJ2-7
cdr3_aa: CASSRGQGASYEQYF

v_call: TRBV6-1
j_call: TRBJ2-7
cdr3_aa: CASSPQGFEQYF

v_call: TRBV4-1
j_call: TRBJ2-7
cdr3_aa: CASSQPTSSYEQYF

v_call: TRBV28
j_call: TRBJ2-5
cdr3_aa: CASSLRGVQETQYF

v_call: TRBV3-1
j_call: TRBJ1-2
cdr3_aa: CASSQELQGVGGYTF

v_call: TRBV7-2
j_call: TRBJ2-7
cdr3_aa: CASPRRGEVHEQYF

v_call: TRBV20-1
j_call: TRBJ2-7
cdr3_aa: CSARGRDRPYEQYF

v_call: TRBV7-9
j_call: TRBJ2-1
cdr3_aa: CASSLIFGTGAIEQFF

v_call: TRBV5-6
j_call: TRBJ2-3
cdr3_aa: CASSLGWLAGGSSTDTQYF

v_call: TRBV27
j_call: TRBJ2-5
cdr3_aa: CASSFLEALGYF

v_call: TRBV28
j_call: TRBJ2-1
cdr3_aa: CASMIRLAGDNEQFF

v_call: TRBV20-1
j_call: TRBJ2-3
cdr3_aa: CSAPDYPRPDTQYF

v_call: TRBV20-1
j_call: TRBJ2-1
cdr3_aa: CSASSGRESSYNEQFF

v_call: TRBV12-3/TRBV12-4
j_call: TRBJ2-7
cdr3_aa: CASSPGTGTGSYEQYF

v_call: TRBV19
j_call: TRBJ2-7
cdr3_aa: CASSNSRQAYEQYF

v_call: TRBV7-2
j_call: TRBJ2-7
cdr3_aa: CASSLAKRQGSTYEQYF

v_call: TRBV20-1
j_call: TRBJ2-7
cdr3_aa: CSARVSFEQYF

v_call: TRBV9
j_call: TRBJ1-1
cdr3_aa: CASSEPPGGANTEAFF

v_call: TRBV24-1
j_call: TRBJ2-7
cdr3_aa: CATSDLQGSFSYEQYF

v_call: TRBV4-1
j_call: TRBJ2-5
cdr3_aa: CASSHAGTGDTETQYF

v_call: TRBV29-1
j_call: TRBJ2-1
cdr3_aa: CSVEAGLADLRSSYNEQFF

v_call: TRBV5-1
j_call: TRBJ1-1
cdr3_aa: CASSSETANTEAFF

v_call: TRBV24-1
j_call: TRBJ1-2
cdr3_aa: CATSDSDREFRYGYTF

v_call: TRBV6-2/TRBV6-3
j_call: TRBJ2-1
cdr3_aa: CASSDLGAGYNEQFF

v_call: TRBV11-2
j_call: TRBJ2-3
cdr3_aa: CASSLESGGAEDTQYF

v_call: TRBV7-8
j_call: TRBJ1-2
cdr3_aa: CASSFSLTRSYGYTF

v_call: TRBV7-2
j_call: TRBJ2-5
cdr3_aa: CASSLLAGRAGETQYF

v_call: TRBV20-1
j_call: TRBJ1-1
cdr3_aa: CSVSYRDTGKGESGRMNTEAFF

v_call: TRBV14
j_call: TRBJ2-5
cdr3_aa: CASSQVRGQETQYF